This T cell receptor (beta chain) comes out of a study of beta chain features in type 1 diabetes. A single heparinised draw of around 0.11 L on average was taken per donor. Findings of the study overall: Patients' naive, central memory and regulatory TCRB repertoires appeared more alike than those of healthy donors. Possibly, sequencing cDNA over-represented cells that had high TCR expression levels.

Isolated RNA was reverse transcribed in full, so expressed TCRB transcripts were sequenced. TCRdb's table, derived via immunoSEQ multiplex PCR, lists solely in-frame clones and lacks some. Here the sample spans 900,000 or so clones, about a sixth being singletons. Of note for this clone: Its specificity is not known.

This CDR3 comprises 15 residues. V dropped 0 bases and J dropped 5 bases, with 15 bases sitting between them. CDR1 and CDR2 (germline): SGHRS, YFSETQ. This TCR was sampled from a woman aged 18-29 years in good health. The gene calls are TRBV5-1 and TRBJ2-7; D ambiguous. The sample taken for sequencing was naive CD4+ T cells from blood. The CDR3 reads CASSLDGVGSDEQYF. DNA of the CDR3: TGCGCCAGCAGCTTGGATGGTGTCGGTTCGGACGAGCAGTACTTC.